This T cell receptor beta chain is drawn from a study of T cells in Graves' hyperthyroidism and ophthalmopathy. About the study: Peripheral blood draws took place at initial diagnosis, ahead of any treatment.

This clonotype was counted at least ten times. Trimming removed 9 bases from V and 9 bases from J; junction bases left unmatched: 12. Germline CDR1 SNHLY, CDR2 FYNNEI. The CDR3 totals 14 residues. Patients having uncontrolled infection, another autoimmune disease, pregnancy or lactation were not included. PBMCs were obtained from approximately 10 ml fresh peripheral blood. Regions amplified from RNA transcripts were the TCR beta CDR3 regions. During a first-round RT-PCR of the TCR CDR3, the HTBI primer set was used. TCRdb re-derived calls from the multiplex PCR reads in MiXCR, one entry per CDR3 protein. The repertoire holds about 600,000 distinct CDR3 sequences, with 16% as singletons.

This clonotype originated in a woman between 35 and 50 years old with Graves' ophthalmopathy. Sequenced sample: blood. The chain combines TRBV2 with TRBJ2-1, with 9 bases identical to TRBD2. The CDR3 nucleotides read TGTGCCAGTCCCTCGGATAGCGGGGGACTTGAGCAGTTCTTC. Its translation is CASPSDSGGLEQFF.